The 27 T cell receptor beta chains listed next were all sequenced from one sample in a study of cytomegalovirus exposure and HLA in healthy donors. The PCR contained 60 Vbeta and 13 Jbeta primers. The method was immunoSEQ multiplex PCR; TCRdb's version includes in-frame clones alone and lacks a portion of them. The table lists more than 95,000 clones, roughly three quarters of them singletons. The source material was PBMCs. All receptors come from a woman aged 40 to 49 in good health and CMV-seronegative.

This chain joins TRBV9 and TRBJ2-4, with a possible D match to TRBD2 (6 bases). V lost 4 bases and J 1 base, leaving 21 bases between the germline ends. CDR1 and CDR2 from the germline V gene are SGDLS and YYNGEE. The CDR3 consists of 18 residues. The CDR3: CASSPKEGRGRAKNIQYF. The CDR3 coding sequence is TGTGCCAGCAGCCCGAAGGAGGGCCGGGGTAGGGCCAAAAACATTCAGTACTTC.

This clone was detected only once. The chain couples TRBV7-9 to TRBJ1-4; D is perhaps TRBD1 (5 bases). Trimming pared 4 bases from V and 10 bases from J, leaving 19 bases between. The CDR3 loop spans 15 amino acids. The germline CDR1 and CDR2 sequences are SEHNR and FQNEAQ (reference sequence). The CDR3 spells CASSSDSPRVGKLFF. As DNA, the CDR3 is TGTGCCAGCAGCTCCGACAGCCCCCGTGTCGGAAAACTGTTTTTT.

This sequence joins TRBV7-6 and TRBJ1-5; D call uncertain. There are 17 residues in the CDR3. Looked up from germline, CDR1 is SGHVS and CDR2 is FNYEAQ. V lost 0 bases to trimming and J lost 2 bases, with 14 bases between them. The CDR3 loop is CASSLAHSGDGNQPQHF. CDR3 coding DNA: TGTGCCAGCAGCTTAGCGCACTCGGGAGATGGCAATCAGCCCCAGCATTTT.

This sequence joins TRBV4-3 and TRBJ2-3, with D maybe TRBD2 (5 bases). V lost 4 bases and J 2 bases, leaving 16 bases between the germline ends. The CDR3 length is 16 residues. CDR1 is LGHNA and CDR2 is YSLEER in the germline V gene. CDR3: CASSLNPLAATDTQYF. CDR3 nucleotide sequence: TGCGCCAGCAGCCTAAACCCGCTAGCAGCCACAGATACGCAGTATTTT.

The table lists this clone with a count of one. The chain uses TRBV19 and TRBJ1-1; D gene unclear. Germline assignment: CDR1 LNHDA and CDR2 SQIVND (reference sequence). The CDR3 has 13 amino acids. Trimming stripped 7 bases from V and 3 bases from J, with 12 bases between. CDR3 sequence reads: CASTQQRDTEAFF. The CDR3 bases are TGTGCCAGTACTCAACAGAGGGACACTGAAGCTTTCTTT.

V is TRBV28 and J is TRBJ1-5; D is unclear. Germline V gene data show CDR1 as MDHEN and CDR2 as SYDVKM. The CDR3 contains 16 residues. V was pared by 2 bases and J by 2 bases, with 13 bases between. The CDR3 nucleotides read TGTGCCAGCAGTTTACCGGCGGGTGGGGGCAATCAGCCCCAGCATTTT. This sequence encodes CASSLPAGGGNQPQHF.

The chain carries TRBV7-8 and TRBJ2-1; 8 nucleotides match TRBD1. The germline V gene encodes CDR1 SGHVS and CDR2 FQNEAQ. The V and J ends lost 3 bases and 4 bases, in that order; junction bases with no gene match: 5. This CDR3 is 15 amino acids long. The CDR3 loop is CASSFDRGLYNEQFF. CDR3 nucleotides: TGTGCCAGCAGCTTCGACAGGGGCCTTTACAATGAGCAGTTCTTC.

The V call is TRBV28, the J call TRBJ1-3, with D possibly matching TRBD1 (6 bases). Between the trimmed V and J ends, which lost 4 bases and 0 bases, there was a span of 13 bases. Germline V gene lookup returns CDR1 MDHEN and CDR2 SYDVKM. The CDR3 is made up of 16 amino acids. CDR3 in amino acids: CASSWDTLFSGNTIYF. As DNA, the CDR3 is TGTGCCAGCAGTTGGGACACCCTGTTCTCTGGAAACACCATATATTTT.

CDR3 DNA: TGTGCCAGCAGCGATTCTCCGGTGACAGGAGAAGAGACCCAGTACTTC. Protein: CASSDSPVTGEETQYF. The chain is built from TRBV9 and TRBJ2-5; tentative D call: TRBD1 (6 bases). Germline V lookup: CDR1 SGDLS, CDR2 YYNGEE. The CDR3 contains 16 residues. The V end lost 3 bases, the J end lost 3 bases, and 18 bases lay between the germline ends.

J is TRBJ2-3 and V is TRBV4-1, with D unclear. The CDR3 is 12 amino acids. V was clipped by 0 bases and J by 5 bases, with 3 bases between them. CDR1 is MGHRA, CDR2 YSYEKL, per germline. In nucleotides, the CDR3 is TGCGCCAGCAGCCAAGAACTAGATACGCAGTATTTT. Translating it yields CASSQELDTQYF.

This clone was seen only once. V gene TRBV18 combines with J gene TRBJ2-1; TRBD1 matches at 8 bases. V lost 3 bases, J lost 7 bases, and 8 bases stayed unmatched. CDR3 length: 15 amino acids. Germline CDR1 reads KGHSH; CDR2 reads LQKENI. Written as DNA, the CDR3 is TGTGCCAGCTCACCCCAAAGGACAGGGCCGAATGAGCAGTTCTTC. It is translated as CASSPQRTGPNEQFF.

The rearrangement uses TRBV7-8 and TRBJ1-6, with 9 bases matching TRBD1. This CDR3 contains 13 residues. The V and J ends lost 5 bases and 13 bases, in that order; junction bases with no gene match: 6. Germline V CDR1 and CDR2: SGHVS, FQNEAQ. As DNA, the CDR3 is TGTGCCAGCAGCCCCTCGACAGGGGGTCCCCTCCACTTT. It translates to CASSPSTGGPLHF.

This rearrangement joins TRBV5-1 to TRBJ1-4; 12 nucleotides match TRBD1. Trimming took 7 bases from V and 8 from J; bases not matched to a gene: 6. The CDR3 spans 14 residues. CDR1 and CDR2 (germline): SGHRS, YFSETQ. CDR3 in DNA: TGCGCCAGCCACGAGGGACAGGGGGCAGAAAAACTGTTTTTT. Protein sequence: CASHEGQGAEKLFF.

A remark on this clone: An end of the junction differs from the germline gene, which may be a read error. The J gene is TRBJ2-5, the V gene TRBV7-7; 8 bases map to TRBD1. The CDR3 has 16 residues. Germline V lookup: CDR1 SSHAT, CDR2 FNYEAQ (reference sequence). The CDR3 DNA reads as TGTGCTAGCAGCTTAGCGCCCCAGGGGGCCGGAGAGACCCAGTACTTC. It codes for CASSLAPQGAGETQYF.

The V gene is TRBV19, the J gene TRBJ2-3; 8 bases map to TRBD2. The J segment lost 4 bases and the V segment lost 3 bases, leaving 12 bases of the junction unmatched. Germline values: CDR1 LNHDA, CDR2 SQIVND (reference sequence). The CDR3 sequence is 17 residues long. The DNA for the CDR3 is TGTGCCAGTAGTATGTCTCGGGGCCGGGGGGGTGCAGATACGCAGTATTTT. Protein: CASSMSRGRGGADTQYF.

J is TRBJ2-1 and V is TRBV11-2, with a weak D call TRBD2 (5 bases). Germline V gives CDR1 SGHAT, CDR2 FQNNGV. V was trimmed by 1 base and J by 3 bases, leaving 16 bases between them. There are 17 residues in the CDR3. The DNA for the CDR3 is TGTGCCAGCAGCTTAGGGACCTTAGCGCCTTTCTACAATGAGCAGTTCTTC. Amino acid sequence: CASSLGTLAPFYNEQFF. Full variable domain (outside the CDR3, taken from reference TRBV11-2 and TRBJ2-1): EAGVAQSPRYKIIEKRQSVAFWCNPISGHATLYWYQQILGQGPKLLIQFQNNGVVDDSQLPKDRFSAERLKGVDSTLKIQPAKLEDSAVYLCASSLGTLAPFYNEQFFGPGTRLTVL.

The chain recombines TRBV7-3 with TRBJ2-1, with D uncertain. Germline V gene data show CDR1 as SGHTA and CDR2 as FQGTGA. CDR3 length: 12 residues. Trimming removed 5 bases at V and 8 bases at J, with 10 bases between. The CDR3 region is CASSLSFHEQFF. DNA for the CDR3: TGTGCCAGCAGCCTTAGTTTCCATGAGCAGTTCTTC.

The rearrangement links TRBV19 to TRBJ2-1; D is possibly TRBD2 (6 bases). The CDR3 sequence is 15 residues long. Germline-derived CDR1 and CDR2 are LNHDA and SQIVND (reference sequence). With 0 bases removed from V and 4 bases from J, the gap between germline ends came to 10 bases. The CDR3 region has the DNA TGTGCCAGTAGTATAGATCCCGGGACTTACAATGAGCAGTTCTTC. Amino acids: CASSIDPGTYNEQFF.

This clone was detected a few times. The chain joins TRBV5-1 to TRBJ2-3, with TRBD1 as a possible D gene (6 bases). V lost 4 bases and J lost 3, with 12 bases in between. Germline V CDR1 and CDR2: SGHRS, YFSETQ. The CDR3 spans 14 residues. The CDR3 DNA is TGCGCCAGCAGCCCAGGGGAAGCTACAGATACGCAGTATTTT. This codes for CASSPGEATDTQYF.

The chain uses TRBV19 and TRBJ2-1; tentatively, D is TRBD2 (5 bases). The CDR3 runs to 15 residues. Per the germline V gene, CDR1 is LNHDA and CDR2 is SQIVND (reference sequence). Deletions cut 3 bases from V and 0 bases from J, with 9 bases between. CDR3 nucleotides: TGTGCCAGTAGTATTTGGGAGTCCTCCTACAATGAGCAGTTCTTC. Protein sequence: CASSIWESSYNEQFF.

The table lists this clone with a count of one. The chain couples TRBV28 to TRBJ2-7, with a weak D call TRBD1 (5 bases). Trimming removed 2 bases from V and 6 bases from J, with 5 bases in between. Germline CDR1 and CDR2: MDHEN and SYDVKM. The CDR3 contains 11 residues. The CDR3 DNA reads as TGTGCCAGCAGTTTAAGGGGCGAGCAGTACTTC. It is translated as CASSLRGEQYF.

This clone has just a few counts. The V and J genes are TRBV29-1 and TRBJ1-4, with D maybe TRBD1 (5 bases). Trimming took 4 bases from V and 6 from J, leaving 9 bases between them. Germline CDR1 reads SQVTM; CDR2 reads ANQGSEA. The CDR3 length is 12 residues. CDR3 DNA: TGCAGCGTTGGGGGCCTTGATGAAAAACTGTTTTTT. Protein: CSVGGLDEKLFF.

V usage is TRBV9 and J usage is TRBJ2-7, with 9 bases aligning to TRBD2. Germline V lookup: CDR1 SGDLS, CDR2 YYNGEE. V shed 0 bases and J 3 bases; nucleotides not matched to a gene: 4. The CDR3 contains 15 residues. CDR3 sequence (DNA): TGTGCCAGCAGCGTAGGCTCTAGCGGGGTCTACGAGCAGTACTTC. Its translation is CASSVGSSGVYEQYF.

The rearrangement joins TRBV28 to TRBJ1-2, with TRBD1 matching 7 bases. CDR1 and CDR2 (germline): MDHEN, SYDVKM. The length of the CDR3 is 13 residues. After removal of 3 bases from V and 6 bases from J, the junction contained 4 bases not matched to a gene. Here the CDR3 reads CASSFRDSHGYTF. Written as DNA, the CDR3 is TGTGCCAGCAGTTTCCGGGACAGCCATGGCTACACCTTC.

The rearrangement joins TRBV18 to TRBJ1-2; maybe TRBD1 (6 bases). V dropped 5 bases and J dropped 8 bases, with 15 bases sitting between them. This CDR3 has 13 residues. Germline CDR1 and CDR2: KGHSH and LQKENI. The CDR3 sequence: CASSNRVSPGYTF. DNA for the CDR3: TGTGCCAGCTCAAACAGGGTGAGCCCGGGCTACACCTTC.

This chain joins TRBV7-2 and TRBJ1-4; maybe TRBD1 (6 bases). V lost 5 bases and J 11 bases, leaving 12 bases between the germline ends. Germline lookup yields CDR1 SGHTA and CDR2 FQGNSA. The CDR3 loop spans 12 amino acids. The CDR3 loop reads CASSLRGSKLFF. In nucleotides, the CDR3 is TGTGCCAGCAGCCTGAGGGGGAGTAAACTGTTTTTT.

Points on this clone: Its ends do not fully match the called genes, so a read error is possible. The rearrangement uses TRBV2 and TRBJ2-7, with D perhaps matching TRBD2 (6 bases). The length of the CDR3 is 19 residues. The germline gives CDR1 SNHLY, CDR2 FYNNEI. CDR3 protein: CASREGRRGLYESSYEQYF. CDR3 nucleotide sequence: TGTGCCAGCAGAGAAGGGAGGCGGGGACTTTATGAGAGCTCCTACGAGCAGTACTTC.